Below, 32 T cell receptor beta chains from the same sample are listed, as sequenced in a study of blood T cell repertoires in COVID-19. The assay was immunoSEQ multiplex PCR, and TCRdb's table has in-frame clones only and misses some. The sample consists of roughly 100,000 clones, around 90% of them appearing once. What was sequenced was peripheral blood. These receptors originate from a woman aged 60 to 75 with acute or convalescent COVID-19.

CDR3 sequence: CASTQQGGNYEQYF. DNA for the CDR3: TGTGCCAGCACCCAACAGGGCGGCAACTACGAGCAGTACTTC. This chain connects TRBV6-5 to TRBJ2-7; D perhaps matches TRBD1 (6 bases). Between the trimmed V and J ends, which lost 7 bases and 3 bases, there was a span of 16 bases. From germline, CDR1 is MNHEY and CDR2 SVGAGI. The CDR3 has 14 amino acids.

The V call is TRBV27, the J call TRBJ1-6, with D tentatively TRBD1 (5 bases). The length of the CDR3 is 15 residues. Germline CDR1 and CDR2: MNHEY and SMNVEV (reference sequence). Trimming shortened V by 3 bases and J by 7 bases, and 13 bases separated the two germline ends. The CDR3 loop is CASSFGGGYNSPLHF. CDR3 DNA sequence: TGTGCCAGCAGTTTTGGGGGGGGGTACAATTCACCCCTCCACTTT.

This clone appeared once. This sequence joins TRBV19 and TRBJ1-2; 9 bases are a match to TRBD1. Germline-derived CDR1 and CDR2 are LNHDA and SQIVND (reference sequence). V lost 1 base to trimming and J lost 8 bases; unmatched junction nucleotides: 8. The CDR3 has 15 residues. In DNA, the CDR3 is TGTGCCAGTAGTATAGGTCCTCGGGACAGGGCCGGCTACACCTTC. It codes for CASSIGPRDRAGYTF.

This clone was counted only a few times. The rearrangement uses TRBV5-5 and TRBJ2-1; tentatively, D is TRBD2 (5 bases). V was trimmed by 1 base and J by 0 bases, leaving 11 bases between them. CDR3 length: 16 residues. The germline CDR1 and CDR2 sequences are SGHKS and YYEKEE (reference sequence). The CDR3 DNA reads as TGTGCCAGCAGCTTGCGAGCGGATAGCTCCTACAATGAGCAGTTCTTC. This gives the protein CASSLRADSSYNEQFF.

The gene calls are TRBV5-1 and TRBJ2-1, with 7 bases lining up with TRBD2. Germline CDR1 SGHRS, CDR2 YFSETQ. V gave up 0 bases and J gave up 8 bases; unmatched junction bases: 8. This CDR3 spans 15 amino acids. The CDR3 reads CASSLVGGRGDEQFF. CDR3 nucleotides: TGCGCCAGCAGCTTGGTTGGCGGGAGAGGGGATGAGCAGTTCTTC.

This clone was recorded a few times. The CDR3 DNA reads TGTGCCAGTAGTCTAAACCAGGGAATGAACACTGAAGCTTTCTTT. It specifies CASSLNQGMNTEAFF. V gene TRBV19 combines with J gene TRBJ1-1, with D perhaps matching TRBD1 (5 bases). V lost 5 bases and J 0 bases, leaving 13 bases between the germline ends. This CDR3 region has 15 residues. CDR1 is LNHDA, CDR2 SQIVND, per germline (reference sequence).

This chain uses TRBV25-1 with TRBJ2-2; 12 bases map to TRBD1. V trimming: 9 bases; J trimming: 4 bases; junction bases outside the gene matches: 9. Germline CDR1 MGHDK, CDR2 SYGVNS. The CDR3 consists of 16 residues. CDR3 residues: CASQTGTGGRTGELFF. The CDR3 coding sequence is TGTGCCAGTCAAACAGGGACAGGGGGCCGCACCGGGGAGCTGTTTTTT.

The table lists this clone with a count of one. V is TRBV6-5 and J is TRBJ1-1; D not resolved. Per germline, CDR1 MNHEY and CDR2 SVGAGI. V was trimmed by 5 bases and J by 4 bases, leaving 17 bases between them. This CDR3 region has 15 residues. CDR3 residues: CASSPLRQVTTEAFF. As DNA, the CDR3 is TGTGCCAGCAGTCCCCTCCGGCAGGTCACCACTGAAGCTTTCTTT.

The chain couples TRBV19 to TRBJ1-1; tentatively, D is TRBD1 (5 bases). CDR3 length equals 12 residues. The germline CDR1 and CDR2 sequences are LNHDA and SQIVND (reference sequence). Trimming shortened V by 7 bases and J by 4 bases, and 10 bases separated the two germline ends. As DNA, the CDR3 is TGTGCCAGTAACCAGGGAGGCACTGAAGCTTTCTTT. Its protein product is CASNQGGTEAFF.

This clone was picked up one time. This sequence joins TRBV5-1 and TRBJ2-3, with 8 nucleotides matching TRBD1. CDR1 SGHRS and CDR2 YFSETQ come from the germline V gene. The CDR3 sequence is 16 residues long. V shed 6 bases and J 1 base; nucleotides not matched to a gene: 10. CDR3 region: CASTPRQGWGTDTQYF. The CDR3 coding sequence is TGCGCCAGCACCCCCCGACAGGGGTGGGGCACAGATACGCAGTATTTT.

The gene calls are TRBV27 and TRBJ2-1, with 11 positions matching TRBD1. V lost 1 base and J lost 1; bases outside the gene matches: 3. The CDR3 is 17 residues long. Germline lookup yields CDR1 MNHEY and CDR2 SMNVEV (reference sequence). CDR3 sequence reads: CASSLLGQGASYNEQFF. For the CDR3, the DNA is TGTGCCAGCAGTTTATTAGGACAGGGGGCGTCCTACAATGAGCAGTTCTTC.

The rearrangement links TRBV2 to TRBJ2-7, with 7 nucleotides matching TRBD2. J lost 2 bases, V lost 8 bases, and 6 bases had no gene match. The CDR3 loop spans 13 amino acids. CDR1 and CDR2 from the germline V gene are SNHLY and FYNNEI. The CDR3, as DNA: TGTGCCAGCCTAGATCGGGGGGCCTACGAGCAGTACGTC. Encoded protein: CASLDRGAYEQYV.

The rearrangement links TRBV7-2 to TRBJ2-7, with 7 bases identical to TRBD2. The junction had 8 bases not matched to a gene; V was cut back by 5 bases and J by 4 bases. Per germline, CDR1 SGHTA and CDR2 FQGNSA. There are 14 residues in the CDR3. This CDR3 reads CASSTTPGGYEQYF. The CDR3 region has the DNA TGTGCCAGCAGCACCACCCCGGGAGGATACGAGCAGTACTTC. Looking up the rest from reference TRBV7-2 and TRBJ2-7 gives the full variable domain: GAGVSQSPSNKVTEKGKDVELRCDPISGHTALYWYRQSLGQGLEFLIYFQGNSAPDKSGLPSDRFSAERTGGSVSTLTIQRTQQEDSAVYLCASSTTPGGYEQYFGPGTRLTVT.

J is TRBJ1-5 and V is TRBV2, with TRBD1 matching 9 bases. The trim removed 6 bases at V and 5 bases at J, leaving 2 bases unmatched. CDR1 SNHLY and CDR2 FYNNEI come from the germline V gene. CDR3 size: 13 residues. CDR3 coding DNA: TGTGCCAGCAGGTGGACAGGGGATCAGCCCCAGCATTTT. As protein: CASRWTGDQPQHF.

V and J are TRBV3-1 (or the pseudogene TRBV3-2) and TRBJ1-1; 8 nucleotides match TRBD1. There are 14 residues in the CDR3. Germline V gene sequence: CDR1 LGHDT, CDR2 YNNKEL (reference sequence). Trimming at V came to 0 bases and at J to 7 bases, leaving 4 bases not matched to a gene. DNA for the CDR3: TGTGCCAGCAGCCAAGACACAGGGGGAAGTGAAGCTTTCTTT. Translating it yields CASSQDTGGSEAFF.

This chain links TRBV25-1 with TRBJ1-1, with D perhaps TRBD1 (6 bases). The length of the CDR3 is 13 residues. V dropped 5 bases and J dropped 7 bases, with 14 bases sitting between them. Germline CDR1 is MGHDK and CDR2 is SYGVNS. CDR3 amino acids: CASSYTGPYEAFF. For the CDR3, the DNA is TGTGCCAGCAGTTACACAGGGCCCTATGAAGCTTTCTTT.

J is TRBJ2-1 and V is TRBV14; TRBD2 aligns across 8 bases. V trimming: 3 bases; J trimming: 7 bases; junction bases outside the gene matches: 5. The CDR3 is 14 residues long. Germline CDR1 and CDR2: SGHDN and FVKESK. The CDR3 spells CASSQLVAGNEQFF. Here the CDR3 DNA reads TGTGCCAGCAGCCAGCTTGTAGCGGGAAATGAGCAGTTCTTC.

The chain employs TRBV28 and TRBJ2-7, with 7 bases fitting TRBD2. V trimming: 4 bases; J trimming: 7 bases; junction bases outside the gene matches: 7. The length of the CDR3 is 13 residues. CDR1 and CDR2 from the germline V gene are MDHEN and SYDVKM. For the CDR3, the DNA is TGTGCCAGCAGTTCCCGCGGGGGTTTTGAGCAGTACGTC. Amino acid sequence: CASSSRGGFEQYV.

In its sample, this clone was seen once. The chain is built from TRBV19 and TRBJ2-1, with D perhaps TRBD2 (5 bases). Trimming removed 6 bases from V and 4 bases from J, with 7 bases in between. The CDR3 length is 12 residues. Germline V gene data show CDR1 as LNHDA and CDR2 as SQIVND (reference sequence). CDR3 nucleotides: TGTGCCAGTAGCACTAGGTACAATGAGCAGTTCTTC. Translating it yields CASSTRYNEQFF.

The rearrangement joins TRBV28 to TRBJ1-2; perhaps TRBD1 as D (5 bases). The CDR3 spans 15 residues. Germline CDR1 MDHEN, CDR2 SYDVKM. V was trimmed by 7 bases and J by 4 bases, leaving 19 bases between them. The CDR3 reads CASTSSGQGLYGYTF. CDR3 DNA: TGTGCCAGCACCTCGAGTGGACAAGGCCTCTATGGCTACACCTTC.

The J gene is TRBJ1-4, the V gene TRBV7-2; 7 positions match TRBD1. The CDR3 is made up of 13 amino acids. Germline assignment: CDR1 SGHTA and CDR2 FQGNSA. The V segment lost 4 bases and the J segment 10 bases; nucleotides outside the gene matches: 6. CDR3 DNA: TGTGCCAGCAGCTACAGGGGTGAGAGAAAACTGTTTTTT. Its translation is CASSYRGERKLFF.

The rearrangement joins TRBV5-1 to TRBJ2-6, with 7 bases matching TRBD2. The CDR3 contains 16 residues. Germline V gives CDR1 SGHRS, CDR2 YFSETQ. V lost 10 bases to trimming and J lost 3 bases; unmatched junction nucleotides: 13. CDR3 bases: TGCGCCTCCTCCCGGGACGGGAGGAGTGGGGCCAACGTCCTGACTTTC. Encoded protein: CASSRDGRSGANVLTF.

The chain carries TRBV5-1 and TRBJ2-3; perhaps TRBD2 as D (6 bases). Trimming removed 6 bases at V and 2 bases at J, with 10 bases between. This CDR3 has 13 residues. Germline V gene lookup returns CDR1 SGHRS and CDR2 YFSETQ. This CDR3 reads CASNQRVTDTQYF. In DNA, the CDR3 is TGCGCCAGCAACCAGCGGGTCACAGATACGCAGTATTTT.

The rearrangement links TRBV9 to TRBJ1-1; TRBD1 is a possible D gene (5 bases). CDR1 and CDR2 (germline): SGDLS, YYNGEE. V lost 0 bases, J lost 6 bases, and 15 bases lay in between. The CDR3 is made up of 15 amino acids. CDR3 residues: CASSVEGWSGAEAFF. CDR3 sequence (DNA): TGTGCCAGCAGCGTAGAGGGGTGGTCGGGCGCTGAAGCTTTCTTT.

This clone occurred a few times. The chain joins TRBV19 to TRBJ1-6; D might be TRBD1 (6 bases). Germline V CDR1 and CDR2: LNHDA, SQIVND (reference sequence). V was shortened by 3 bases and J by 10 bases, with 16 bases between the two germline ends. This CDR3 is built from 15 residues. CDR3 DNA: TGTGCCAGTAGTATCACCCACGGGACACGGTCACCCCTCCACTTT. Translation: CASSITHGTRSPLHF.

The chain is built from TRBV25-1 and TRBJ2-2, with 8 positions matching TRBD2. The V gene's germline CDR1 is MGHDK and CDR2 SYGVNS. The CDR3 contains 18 residues. With 0 bases clipped from V and 7 bases from J, the junction kept 13 bases outside the gene matches. The CDR3 DNA follows: TGTGCCAGCAGTGAATATCCGGGATTAGCGGGATCGGTCGGGGAGCTGTTTTTT. Amino acids: CASSEYPGLAGSVGELFF.

J is TRBJ1-1 and V is TRBV10-3; 8 bases are a match to TRBD1. The CDR3 is made up of 16 amino acids. Germline V CDR1 and CDR2: ENHRY, SYGVKD. The V segment lost 7 bases and the J segment 0 bases; nucleotides outside the gene matches: 10. Here the CDR3 DNA reads TGTGCCATCACCGACAGGGGATTGGCGATGAACACTGAAGCTTTCTTT. Translated, it gives CAITDRGLAMNTEAFF.

The rearrangement uses TRBV7-9 and TRBJ2-1; D may be TRBD2 (6 bases). The CDR3 spans 14 residues. V lost 5 bases to trimming and J lost 8 bases, with 16 bases between them. Looked up from germline, CDR1 is SEHNR and CDR2 is FQNEAQ (reference sequence). DNA for the CDR3: TGTGCCAGCAGCGCCGGAAGCGGGTGGGATGAGCAGTTCTTC. It encodes CASSAGSGWDEQFF.

V gene TRBV5-1 combines with J gene TRBJ1-6; D may be TRBD1 (6 bases). CDR1 is SGHRS and CDR2 is YFSETQ in the germline V gene. The CDR3 contains 14 residues. Trimming shortened V by 0 bases and J by 13 bases, and 14 bases separated the two germline ends. CDR3 nucleotide sequence: TGCGCCAGCAGCTTGGGACAGGAAAGTGATCCCCTCCACTTT. This codes for CASSLGQESDPLHF.

This clone was observed once. The chain has TRBV6-4 and TRBJ2-3, with D tentatively TRBD2 (5 bases). From germline, CDR1 is MRHNA and CDR2 SNTAGT. V lost 3 bases to trimming and J lost 3 bases, with 7 bases between them. The length of the CDR3 is 13 residues. In DNA form, the CDR3 reads TGTGCCAGCAGTGAAGGCGGGACAGATACGCAGTATTTT. It is translated as CASSEGGTDTQYF.

The V and J genes are TRBV20-1 and TRBJ2-1, with 7 bases lining up with TRBD1. Germline V gives CDR1 DFQATT, CDR2 SNEGSKA (reference sequence). The CDR3 extends over 16 amino acids. J gave up 6 bases and V 3 bases, and 14 bases lay outside the gene matches. For the CDR3, the DNA is TGCAGTGCTAGTTGGGCAGGGGGTAGGTACCGCAATGAGCAGTTCTTC. As protein: CSASWAGGRYRNEQFF.

J is TRBJ1-3 and V is TRBV7-8; maybe TRBD1 (5 bases). V shed 1 base and J shed 4 bases, with 11 bases lying between them. Germline V gives CDR1 SGHVS, CDR2 FQNEAQ. The CDR3 consists of 15 residues. CDR3 sequence reads: CASSLVATAGNTIYF. Here the CDR3 DNA reads TGTGCCAGCAGCTTAGTGGCGACAGCCGGAAACACCATATATTTT.